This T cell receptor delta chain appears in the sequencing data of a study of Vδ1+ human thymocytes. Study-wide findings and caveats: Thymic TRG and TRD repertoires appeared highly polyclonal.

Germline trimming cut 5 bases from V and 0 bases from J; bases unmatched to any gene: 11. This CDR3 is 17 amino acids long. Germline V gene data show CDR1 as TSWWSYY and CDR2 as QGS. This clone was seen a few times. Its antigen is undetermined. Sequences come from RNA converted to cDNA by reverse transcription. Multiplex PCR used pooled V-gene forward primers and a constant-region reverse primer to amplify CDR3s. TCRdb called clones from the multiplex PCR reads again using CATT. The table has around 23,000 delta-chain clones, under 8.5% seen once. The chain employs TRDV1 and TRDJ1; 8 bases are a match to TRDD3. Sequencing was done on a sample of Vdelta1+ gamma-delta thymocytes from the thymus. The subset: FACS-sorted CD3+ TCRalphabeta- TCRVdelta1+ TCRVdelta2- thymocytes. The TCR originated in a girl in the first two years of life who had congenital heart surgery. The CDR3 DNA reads TGTGCTCTTGGGTCCCAGCTACTGGGGGGGAACACCGATAAACTCATCTTT. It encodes CALGSQLLGGNTDKLIF.